This entry features one T cell receptor beta chain sequence. The entry originates in a study of blood T cell repertoires in COVID-19. Germline CDR1 SGHVS, CDR2 FNYEAQ. The V segment lost 3 bases and the J segment 4 bases; nucleotides outside the gene matches: 2. CDR3 length: 15 residues. Clones were sequenced by immunoSEQ multiplex PCR, and TCRdb holds only the in-frame ones, with some missing. The sample shows 45,000 to 55,000 clones, less than 95% of them seen only once. This receptor was obtained from a human donor in a cohort sampled during active COVID-19. The sequenced sample consisted of peripheral blood. The chain combines TRBV7-6 with TRBJ1-5; TRBD1 aligns across 11 bases. The CDR3 DNA reads as TGTGCCAGCAGCTTGGACAGGGGGCGGAATCAGCCCCAGCATTTT. Protein: CASSLDRGRNQPQHF.